Shown below are 3 T cell receptor beta chains from a single sample sequenced in a study of cytomegalovirus exposure and HLA in healthy donors. The PCR used 60 Vbeta and 13 Jbeta primers. The assay was immunoSEQ multiplex PCR, and TCRdb's table has in-frame clones only and misses some. The table includes roughly 100,000 clones, about 70% detected once. Sequencing was carried out using PBMCs. These receptors originate from a boy between 10 and 17 years old in good health and CMV-seronegative.

This chain uses TRBV27 with TRBJ1-4; D gene unclear. Germline CDR1 and CDR2: MNHEY and SMNVEV (reference sequence). V lost 8 bases to trimming and J lost 7 bases, with 8 bases between them. The CDR3 sequence is 11 residues long. The DNA of the CDR3 is TGTGCCAGCGCTAGAGGTGAAAAACTGTTTTTT. Translating it yields CASARGEKLFF. Variable domain in full (rest from reference TRBV27 and TRBJ1-4): EAQVTQNPRYLITVTGKKLTVTCSQNMNHEYMSWYRQDPGLGLRQIYYSMNVEVTDKGDVPEGYKVSRKEKRNFPLILESPSPNQTSLYFCASARGEKLFFGSGTQLSVL.

This chain links TRBV7-6 with TRBJ1-6, with D uncertain. Trimming pared 5 bases from V and 0 bases from J, leaving 17 bases between. Germline CDR1 reads SGHVS; CDR2 reads FNYEAQ. CDR3 length: 18 amino acids. The CDR3 sequence is CASSPVPMRSSYNSPLHF. The DNA for the CDR3 is TGTGCCAGCAGCCCCGTGCCCATGCGGAGCTCCTATAATTCACCCCTCCACTTT. Filled out from reference TRBV7-6 and TRBJ1-6, the complete variable domain reads GAGVSQSPRYKVTKRGQDVALRCDPISGHVSLYWYRQALGQGPEFLTYFNYEAQQDKSGLPNDRFSAERPEGSISTLTIQRTEQRDSAMYRCASSPVPMRSSYNSPLHFGNGTRLTVT.

The chain carries TRBV19 and TRBJ1-1; weak D call: TRBD1 (5 bases). V was clipped by 3 bases and J by 2 bases, with 13 bases between them. Germline lookup yields CDR1 LNHDA and CDR2 SQIVND (reference sequence). The CDR3 extends over 15 amino acids. DNA of the CDR3: TGTGCCAGTAGTATGTTTATCGGGGGAAACACTGAAGCTTTCTTT. It codes for CASSMFIGGNTEAFF.